This T cell receptor (beta chain) was sequenced during a study of beta chain features in type 1 diabetes. Study overall: Some 110,000,000 sorted cells were examined across all samples. Study observations and caveats: Among patients with Type 1 diabetes, TCRB CDR3s were moderately but significantly shorter in every one of the four CD4+ subsets. Sequencing of cDNA might inflate the share of cells that strongly express TCR. Shorter templates might be favored by PCR, and equally so in patients and in controls.

The CDR3 is made up of 13 amino acids. Germline assignment: CDR1 SGHAT and CDR2 FQNNGV. Trimming shortened V by 5 bases and J by 2 bases, and 10 bases separated the two germline ends. Of note for this clone: The antigen remains undetermined.

The entirety of the isolated RNA underwent reverse transcription, so expressed TCRB transcripts were sequenced. The method was immunoSEQ multiplex PCR; TCRdb's version includes in-frame clones alone and lacks a portion of them. The sample has roughly 100,000 clones, 25% to 35% seen once. Populations obtained by sorting all exceeded 98% purity. The sequence came from a woman aged 18-30 years with type 1 diabetes. The genes are TRBV11-2 and TRBJ2-7, with TRBD1 as a possible D gene (7 bases). The sequenced material came from central memory CD4+ T cells from blood. CDR3 loop: CASSPGGPYEQYF. As DNA, the CDR3 is TGTGCCAGCAGCCCAGGGGGGCCCTACGAGCAGTACTTC.